This T cell receptor (beta chain) appears in the sequencing data of a study of T-cell memory formation after mild COVID-19. For the study at large: There were largely donor-specific TCR clusters. Findings and limits, study-wide: Later expanders leaned toward CD4+, whereas clones contracting from day 15 to 85 were balanced CD4/CD8. The second-wave clones peaking on day 37 were not confirmed as SARS-CoV-2-specific.

This clonotype was counted between two and nine times. The antigen is not known. TCRdb fed the 5' RACE reads into MiXCR, producing one record per CDR3 protein. The sample consists of around 140,000 distinct CDR3 sequences, approximately 21% of them appearing once. In germline, CDR1 is MGHDK, CDR2 SYGVNS. This CDR3 comprises 15 residues. The germline V and J ends were trimmed by 2 bases and 3 bases, with 14 bases remaining between them. The source is an adult woman who had mild COVID-19 (a few samples of this study predate the infection). Cell type and time point are not known. This chain connects TRBV25-1 to TRBJ2-7; no reliable D call. Sample: PBMCs or a T cell subset sorted from them (not recorded which). The CDR3 DNA reads TGTGCCAGCAGTGAACTGGCAGGTGCCGGCTACGAGCAGTACTTC. It yields the protein CASSELAGAGYEQYF.